The 25 T cell receptor beta chains listed next were all sequenced from one sample in a study of graft-versus-host responses after intestinal transplantation. Both intraepithelial and lamina propria lymphocytes were released by processing graft tissue. Using immunoSEQ multiplex PCR, the repertoire was profiled, and TCRdb retains in-frame clones only, with some absent. Of approximately 15,000 clones in the sample, around 70% were seen once. The sequencing used ileum tissue, collected 14 days after transplant. All receptors come from a human patient who received an intestinal transplant, so some T cells may come from the graft donor.

This clone was seen just once. The V gene is TRBV6-1, the J gene TRBJ2-7, with D perhaps given as TRBD1 or TRBD2 (5 bases each). Germline lookup yields CDR1 MNHNS and CDR2 SASEGT. The V end lost 2 bases, the J end lost 2 bases, and 7 bases lay between the germline ends. The CDR3 is 13 amino acids. CDR3 bases: TGTGCCAGCAGTGAAAGGGGACCCTACGAGCAGTACTTC. It translates to CASSERGPYEQYF.

V is TRBV7-9 and J is TRBJ1-4; no reliable D call. Per germline, CDR1 SEHNR and CDR2 FQNEAQ (reference sequence). V was cut by 7 bases and J by 0 bases, with 15 bases left in between. The CDR3 totals 16 residues. The CDR3 DNA is TGTGCCAGCACCCGAAGTTGGAATGCAACTAATGAAAAACTGTTTTTT. The encoded protein is CASTRSWNATNEKLFF.

The genes are TRBV9 and TRBJ2-5, with D perhaps matching TRBD2 (7 bases). Between the trimmed V and J ends, which lost 0 bases and 5 bases, there was a span of 17 bases. The CDR3 spans 16 residues. The germline V gene encodes CDR1 SGDLS and CDR2 YYNGEE. The CDR3 nucleotides read TGTGCCAGCAGCGTAGATGAGGGGGGGCCGTGGGAGACCCAGTACTTC. Its translation is CASSVDEGGPWETQYF. The entire variable domain, with the rest obtained from reference TRBV9 and TRBJ2-5, is as follows: DSGVTQTPKHLITATGQRVTLRCSPRSGDLSVYWYQQSLDQGLQFLIQYYNGEERAKGNILERFSAQQFPDLHSELNLSSLELGDSALYFCASSVDEGGPWETQYFGPGTRLLVL.

The sample holds a few counts of this clone. V gene TRBV5-6 combines with J gene TRBJ2-7; D is ambiguous. Germline lookup yields CDR1 SGHDT and CDR2 YYEEEE. Deletions cut 0 bases from V and 0 bases from J, with 10 bases between. The CDR3 has 15 amino acids. CDR3 bases: TGTGCCAGCAGCTTGGAGGGCAGTAGCTCCTACGAGCAGTACTTC. As protein: CASSLEGSSSYEQYF.

The CDR3 nucleotides read TGTGCCAGCTCGGGCCCGGAGGATGAGCAGTTCTTC. This codes for CASSGPEDEQFF. The rearrangement links TRBV18 to TRBJ2-1, with D possibly being TRBD2 (5 bases). Trimming removed 6 bases at V and 8 bases at J, with 11 bases between. The CDR3 is 12 amino acids. Germline V gene data show CDR1 as KGHSH and CDR2 as LQKENI.

The rearrangement joins TRBV4-1 to TRBJ2-1, with D tentatively TRBD1 (5 bases). The germline V and J ends were trimmed by 0 bases and 9 bases, with 15 bases remaining between them. Per the germline V gene, CDR1 is MGHRA and CDR2 is YSYEKL. CDR3 length: 15 amino acids. CDR3 sequence: CASSQDRVGVGEQFF. CDR3 in DNA: TGCGCCAGCAGCCAAGATCGGGTAGGGGTTGGTGAGCAGTTCTTC.

The genes are TRBV28 and TRBJ2-5; perhaps TRBD2 as D (5 bases). Trimming took off 5 bases at V and 5 bases at J, with 18 bases between the two ends. The germline V gene encodes CDR1 MDHEN and CDR2 SYDVKM. The CDR3 is made up of 15 amino acids. CDR3 loop: CASSRRQLVTETQYF. The CDR3 DNA reads as TGTGCCAGCAGTCGCCGACAACTAGTTACCGAGACCCAGTACTTC.

This chain uses TRBV5-6 with TRBJ2-2; TRBD2 might be the D (6 bases). The length of the CDR3 is 14 residues. Germline lookup yields CDR1 SGHDT and CDR2 YYEEEE. V was trimmed by 5 bases and J by 3 bases, leaving 11 bases between them. This CDR3 reads CASREGQDTGELFF. CDR3 DNA: TGTGCCAGCAGGGAGGGTCAGGACACCGGGGAGCTGTTTTTT.

The V call is TRBV5-5, the J call TRBJ2-7; TRBD1 matches 9 bases. The CDR3 runs to 20 residues. Losses at the gene ends were 3 bases for V and 0 bases for J; bases not matched to a gene: 19. Germline V gives CDR1 SGHKS, CDR2 YYEKEE (reference sequence). CDR3 nucleotides: TGTGCCAGCAGCTGGTCTTATCGCACATGGGACAGGGCGGGCTCCTACGAGCAGTACTTC. It codes for CASSWSYRTWDRAGSYEQYF.

V usage is TRBV10-2 and J usage is TRBJ2-7; D is unresolved. Germline assignment: CDR1 WSHSY and CDR2 SAAADI. The CDR3 has 13 amino acids. Deletions cut 6 bases from V and 5 bases from J, with 14 bases between. The CDR3 DNA reads TGCGCCAGCAGATTGGGTTCGCTAAACGAGCAGTACTTC. It translates to CASRLGSLNEQYF.

The chain links TRBV19 to TRBJ2-5; possibly TRBD2 for D (6 bases). This CDR3 has 14 amino acids. Germline values: CDR1 LNHDA, CDR2 SQIVND (reference sequence). V dropped 7 bases and J dropped 5 bases, with 17 bases sitting between them. Here the CDR3 reads CASTRLGGDETQYF. The DNA for the CDR3 is TGTGCCAGTACCCGACTAGGAGGAGATGAGACCCAGTACTTC. The variable domain in full, completed from reference TRBV19 and TRBJ2-5, reads DGGITQSPKYLFRKEGQNVTLSCEQNLNHDAMYWYRQDPGQGLRLIYYSQIVNDFQKGDIAEGYSVSREKKESFPLTVTSAQKNPTAFYLCASTRLGGDETQYFGPGTRLLVL.

The chain couples TRBV11-3 to TRBJ2-3; D unclear. CDR1 is SGHNT, CDR2 YENEEA, per germline. CDR3 length equals 14 residues. V was shortened by 5 bases and J by 2 bases, with 11 bases between the two germline ends. The CDR3 spells CASSQRPVTDTQYF. The CDR3 nucleotides read TGTGCCAGCAGCCAGCGCCCCGTCACAGATACGCAGTATTTT.

The chain is built from TRBV2 and TRBJ2-1; a weak D match, TRBD1 (6 bases). Trimming pared 6 bases from V and 2 bases from J, leaving 17 bases between. The CDR3 is 16 residues long. Per the germline V gene, CDR1 is SNHLY and CDR2 is FYNNEI. Written as DNA, the CDR3 is TGTGCCAGCAGGGACAGCGGTTCAGGTCCCTACAATGAGCAGTTCTTC. It is translated as CASRDSGSGPYNEQFF.

The V call is TRBV19, the J call TRBJ1-1; D perhaps matches TRBD1 (6 bases). Germline CDR1 reads LNHDA; CDR2 reads SQIVND (reference sequence). Trimming took 3 bases from V and 4 from J, leaving 24 bases between them. There are 18 residues in the CDR3. CDR3 coding DNA: TGTGCCAGTAGTATGCCGCCCCCGGGGGGGCGGAGGAGCACTGAAGCTTTCTTT. Translated: CASSMPPPGGRRSTEAFF.

This clone has only one observation. V gene TRBV5-8 combines with J gene TRBJ1-5; no clear D. Germline V gives CDR1 SGHTS, CDR2 YDEGEE. This CDR3 spans 14 amino acids. V was trimmed by 7 bases and J by 4 bases, leaving 15 bases between them. This CDR3 is CASDVAGSNQPQHF. The CDR3 nucleotides read TGTGCCAGCGATGTAGCAGGATCAAATCAGCCCCAGCATTTT.

This clone appeared a few times. The chain is built from TRBV6-6 and TRBJ1-3; 8 bases are a match to TRBD1. Losses at the gene ends were 5 bases for V and 4 bases for J; bases not matched to a gene: 10. CDR1 and CDR2 (germline): MNHNY, SVGAGI (reference sequence). CDR3 length: 16 residues. The CDR3 DNA reads TGTGCCAGCAGTCACATTCAGGGGGCGCGAGGAAACACCATATATTTT. Residues: CASSHIQGARGNTIYF.

V usage is TRBV18 and J usage is TRBJ2-1; D is unclear. Per the germline V gene, CDR1 is KGHSH and CDR2 is LQKENI. The CDR3 covers 16 residues. Trimming left V 4 bases short and J 0 bases short, with 13 bases between. The CDR3 nucleotides read TGTGCCAGCTCACGAGAGGACCCGAGCTCCTACAATGAGCAGTTCTTC. The encoded protein is CASSREDPSSYNEQFF.

The chain employs TRBV5-6 and TRBJ1-4; no clear D gene. Germline assignment: CDR1 SGHDT and CDR2 YYEEEE. This CDR3 spans 13 amino acids. V dropped 0 bases and J dropped 4 bases, with 4 bases sitting between them. CDR3 sequence reads: CASSLGHNEKLFF. The DNA of the CDR3 is TGTGCCAGCAGCTTGGGACATAATGAAAAACTGTTTTTT.

The genes are TRBV9 and TRBJ2-2; TRBD2 aligns across 15 bases. The germline V gene encodes CDR1 SGDLS and CDR2 YYNGEE. J gave up 4 bases and V 3 bases, and 13 bases lay outside the gene matches. The CDR3 is 20 amino acids. Here the CDR3 reads CASSDPGLAGGPMSTGELFF. The CDR3 region has the DNA TGTGCCAGCAGCGACCCGGGACTAGCGGGAGGCCCAATGAGCACCGGGGAGCTGTTTTTT.

This clone was seen more than once but under ten times. V usage is TRBV14 and J usage is TRBJ2-7; 7 nucleotides align to TRBD2. V dropped 1 base and J dropped 7; count of bases not matched to a gene: 13. CDR3 size: 16 residues. Looked up from germline, CDR1 is SGHDN and CDR2 is FVKESK. This CDR3 is CASSQVLAVWGGEQYF. CDR3 in DNA: TGTGCCAGCAGCCAAGTACTGGCGGTCTGGGGAGGGGAGCAGTACTTC.

The chain has TRBV2 and TRBJ1-2, with 11 positions matching TRBD1. This CDR3 spans 16 amino acids. V dropped 6 bases and J dropped 4; count of bases not matched to a gene: 10. The germline V gene has CDR1 SNHLY and CDR2 FYNNEI. The CDR3 DNA sequence: TGTGCCAGCAGGAGTGGACAGGGGGCGAGAGGCTATGGCTACACCTTC. It encodes CASRSGQGARGYGYTF.

This clone was observed a single time. The chain carries TRBV29-1 and TRBJ1-2; 8 positions agree with TRBD1. Germline CDR1 and CDR2: SQVTM and ANQGSEA. This CDR3 comprises 12 residues. The V and J ends lost 7 bases and 8 bases, in that order; junction bases with no gene match: 9. The CDR3 coding sequence is TGCAGCGCGTATGGGACAGGTCGAGGCTACACCTTC. Protein: CSAYGTGRGYTF.

This clone is labeled as large. J is TRBJ2-7 and V is TRBV7-6; D is possibly TRBD2 (6 bases). From germline, CDR1 is SGHVS and CDR2 FNYEAQ. The V end was cut by 4 bases, the J end by 2 bases, with 12 bases between. The CDR3 length is 14 residues. The CDR3 spells CASSSSSGAYEQYF. The CDR3 coding sequence is TGTGCCAGCAGCTCAAGTAGCGGAGCCTACGAGCAGTACTTC.

In its sample, this clone was seen a few times. The DNA is left out, because the CDR3 cannot be placed on it with certainty; the CDR3 is given as TCRdb lists it. The CDR3 here is CACWGQGAFF. The V and J genes are TRBV21-1 and TRBJ1-1; the DNA was not used to check the table's D call, TRBD1. TRBV21-1 represents a pseudogene. The CDR3 totals 10 residues, both ends included.

With regard to this clone: One junction end disagrees with the germline gene, perhaps due to a read error. V gene TRBV19 combines with J gene TRBJ2-1; D is possibly TRBD1 (5 bases). The CDR3 length is 13 residues. Per the germline V gene, CDR1 is LNHDA and CDR2 is SQIVND (reference sequence). The CDR3 region has the DNA TGTGCCAGTAGTGTAGACAGATACAATGAGCAGTTCTTC. Protein product: CASSVDRYNEQFF.